This entry lists 18 T cell receptor beta chains sequenced from one sample in a study of cytomegalovirus exposure and HLA in healthy donors. With 60 Vbeta and 13 Jbeta primers, the PCR was carried out. Sequencing was performed with immunoSEQ multiplex PCR; in TCRdb, only in-frame clones are kept and a portion is missing. The sample lists 90,000 to 130,000 clones; over 60% were seen once. Material: PBMCs. Receptors originate from a man in his thirties or forties in good health and CMV-seropositive.

The chain couples TRBV27 to TRBJ2-1; 9 nucleotides align to TRBD2. With V trimmed by 6 bases and J by 0 bases, 6 bases remained unmatched. Germline V gives CDR1 MNHEY, CDR2 SMNVEV (reference sequence). The CDR3 spans 16 residues. The CDR3 here is CASRRSGGSSYNEQFF. CDR3 in DNA: TGTGCCAGCAGGAGAAGCGGGGGGAGCTCCTACAATGAGCAGTTCTTC.

In this sample, this clone turned up a few times. At the DNA level, this CDR3 is encoded by other sequences in the same sample as well. The chain links TRBV7-2 to TRBJ1-5; tentative D call: TRBD1 (5 bases). Per germline, CDR1 SGHTA and CDR2 FQGNSA. This CDR3 has 13 amino acids. V was trimmed by 2 bases and J by 6 bases, leaving 8 bases between them. CDR3 residues: CASSLQGRQPQHF. For the CDR3, the DNA is TGTGCCAGCAGCTTACAGGGTCGTCAGCCCCAGCATTTT.

The rearrangement links TRBV14 to TRBJ1-2, with 8 bases lining up with TRBD1. Germline loops: CDR1 SGHDN, CDR2 FVKESK. This CDR3 comprises 15 residues. V shed 4 bases and J 8 bases; nucleotides not matched to a gene: 12. The CDR3 DNA reads as TGTGCCAGCAGCCCCTTAGGACAGGGACCATACGGCTACACCTTC. Translating gives CASSPLGQGPYGYTF.

CDR3 DNA sequence: TGTGCCAGCAGCCTCAGGCAGAGCTCCTACAATGAGCAGTTCTTC. It encodes CASSLRQSSYNEQFF. The rearrangement joins TRBV14 to TRBJ2-1; D is unclear. Trimming took off 4 bases at V and 0 bases at J, with 10 bases between the two ends. Per germline, CDR1 SGHDN and CDR2 FVKESK. The length of the CDR3 is 15 residues.

The genes are TRBV5-1 and TRBJ2-1; 7 nucleotides agree with TRBD1. The ends lost 4 bases at V and 0 bases at J; junction bases unmatched: 7. There are 16 residues in the CDR3. In germline, CDR1 is SGHRS, CDR2 YFSETQ. The CDR3 coding sequence is TGCGCCAGCAGCCCCGGACAGGCTAGCTCCTACAATGAGCAGTTCTTC. This codes for CASSPGQASSYNEQFF.

CDR3 sequence: CASSVERGGGTEQFF. The DNA of the CDR3 is TGTGCCAGCAGTGTGGAGCGGGGGGGCGGGACTGAGCAGTTCTTC. J is TRBJ2-1 and V is TRBV6-1, with TRBD2 identical over 10 bases. CDR3 length: 15 amino acids. With V trimmed by 4 bases and J by 9 bases, 9 bases remained unmatched. The germline gives CDR1 MNHNS, CDR2 SASEGT.

The CDR3 nucleotides read TGTGCCAGCAGTCCTCACGACGCCGGAGGCTACGAGCAGTACTTC. Translation: CASSPHDAGGYEQYF. The rearrangement uses TRBV28 and TRBJ2-7, with TRBD2 as a possible D gene (5 bases). The V gene lost 5 bases and the J gene lost 3 bases, with 17 bases spanning the gap. This CDR3 has 15 amino acids. Germline V gene data show CDR1 as MDHEN and CDR2 as SYDVKM.

The V call is TRBV2, the J call TRBJ2-5, with a weak D call TRBD1 (6 bases). The J call may not be correct, given that the DNA end is closer to TRBJ2-7. The germline gives CDR1 SNHLY, CDR2 FYNNEI. CDR3 size: 14 residues. The DNA of the CDR3 is TGTGCCAGCAGTGCGACAGGCTTCTCCTACGAGCAGTACTTC. Its translation: CASSATGFSYEQYF.

V usage is TRBV4-1 and J usage is TRBJ1-3; D might be TRBD1 (5 bases). The CDR3 has 15 residues. V lost 0 bases and J 4 bases, leaving 10 bases between the germline ends. From germline, CDR1 is MGHRA and CDR2 YSYEKL. The CDR3 DNA is TGCGCCAGCAGCCAAGAAAAGGGGCAGGGAAACACCATATATTTT. Amino acids: CASSQEKGQGNTIYF.

The J gene is TRBJ1-4, the V gene TRBV30; no definite D call. V lost 4 bases and J lost 0, with 15 bases in between. Per germline, CDR1 GTSNPN and CDR2 SVGIG (reference sequence). The CDR3 sequence is 16 residues long. The CDR3 spells CAWNGQEGATNEKLFF. The CDR3 DNA is TGTGCCTGGAACGGCCAGGAGGGTGCAACTAATGAAAAACTGTTTTTT. Filled out from reference TRBV30 and TRBJ1-4, the complete variable domain reads SQTIHQWPATLVQPVGSPLSLECTVEGTSNPNLYWYRQAAGRGLQLLFYSVGIGQISSEVPQNLSASRPQDRQFILSSKKLLLSDSGFYLCAWNGQEGATNEKLFFGSGTQLSVL.

The J gene is TRBJ1-5, the V gene TRBV5-4, with D hard to call. The CDR3 length is 13 residues. V was cut by 1 base and J by 2 bases, with 4 bases left in between. Germline CDR1 reads SGHNT; CDR2 reads YYREEE (reference sequence). Here the CDR3 DNA reads TGTGCCAGCAGCTTGCCGGGCAATCAGCCCCAGCATTTT. Translation: CASSLPGNQPQHF. The full variable domain, completed using reference TRBV5-4 and TRBJ1-5, is ETGVTQSPTHLIKTRGQQVTLRCSSQSGHNTVSWYQQALGQGPQFIFQYYREEENGRGNFPPRFSGLQFPNYSSELNVNALELDDSALYLCASSLPGNQPQHFGDGTRLSIL.

This clone was recorded a few times. V usage is TRBV4-1 and J usage is TRBJ2-7; D call uncertain. V was trimmed by 4 bases and J by 2 bases, leaving 9 bases between them. CDR3 length equals 13 residues. Germline V gene data show CDR1 as MGHRA and CDR2 as YSYEKL. In DNA, the CDR3 is TGCGCCAGCAGCCCAGATTTAACCTACGAGCAGTACTTC. This encodes CASSPDLTYEQYF.

The gene calls are TRBV15 and TRBJ1-2, with D perhaps TRBD1 (6 bases). This CDR3 comprises 13 residues. The germline V gene has CDR1 LNHNV and CDR2 YYDKDF (reference sequence). V shed 1 base and J shed 6 bases, with 9 bases lying between them. CDR3 DNA: TGTGCCACCAGCAGAGGCAGGGGACATGGCTACACCTTC. Translating gives CATSRGRGHGYTF.

This chain connects TRBV2 to TRBJ2-1, with 7 bases matching TRBD1. Losses at the gene ends were 7 bases for V and 0 bases for J; bases not matched to a gene: 6. From germline, CDR1 is SNHLY and CDR2 FYNNEI. This CDR3 contains 15 residues. The CDR3 spells CASTGQAVSYNEQFF. The CDR3 region has the DNA TGTGCCAGCACCGGACAGGCCGTCTCCTACAATGAGCAGTTCTTC.

Remarks on this clone: Additional DNA sequences in this sample encode the identical CDR3. V gene TRBV2 combines with J gene TRBJ2-1; 9 bases line up with TRBD2. CDR3 size: 17 residues. Germline-derived CDR1 and CDR2 are SNHLY and FYNNEI. V was pared by 4 bases and J by 6 bases, with 13 bases of the junction left unmatched. The CDR3 here is CASSGGLAISLGNEQFF. Written as DNA, the CDR3 is TGTGCCAGCAGTGGTGGACTAGCGATATCCCTTGGCAATGAGCAGTTCTTC.

The V gene is TRBV2, the J gene TRBJ1-2; tentative D call: TRBD1 (5 bases). The germline V gene encodes CDR1 SNHLY and CDR2 FYNNEI. This CDR3 comprises 11 residues. V lost 8 bases to trimming and J lost 9 bases, with 13 bases between them. CDR3 loop: CASGREVSYTF. CDR3 in DNA: TGTGCCAGCGGCAGGGAAGTAAGCTACACCTTC.

V and J are TRBV6-6 and TRBJ2-7, with 11 bases identical to TRBD1. Looked up from germline, CDR1 is MNHNY and CDR2 is SVGAGI (reference sequence). CDR3 length equals 13 residues. Losses at the gene ends were 7 bases for V and 7 bases for J; bases not matched to a gene: 6. CDR3 DNA: TGTGCCAGCAACGGACAGGGGGCCGGGGAGCAGTACTTC. This gives the protein CASNGQGAGEQYF.

This clone was seen more than once but under ten times. V gene TRBV6-1 combines with J gene TRBJ2-2; D may be TRBD1 (6 bases). The CDR3 loop spans 15 amino acids. From germline, CDR1 is MNHNS and CDR2 SASEGT. Deletions cut 1 base from V and 0 bases from J, with 6 bases between. The DNA of the CDR3 is TGTGCCAGCAGTGAAGACAGGGCGAACACCGGGGAGCTGTTTTTT. Translating it yields CASSEDRANTGELFF.